The 32 T cell receptor beta chains listed next were all sequenced from one sample in a study of cytomegalovirus exposure and HLA in healthy donors. Use of 60 Vbeta and 13 Jbeta primers characterized the PCR. The protocol was immunoSEQ multiplex PCR, while the TCRdb copy is restricted to in-frame clones and leaves out a portion. The sample has around 67,000 clones; roughly four fifths are singletons. Sequences were obtained from PBMCs. Receptors were obtained from a woman under 40 in good health and CMV-seropositive.

The V gene is TRBV5-1, the J gene TRBJ2-5; D possibly corresponds to TRBD1 (5 bases). Germline V CDR1 and CDR2: SGHRS, YFSETQ. Trimming removed 0 bases at V and 2 bases at J, with 8 bases between. This CDR3 comprises 14 residues. CDR3 amino acids: CASSLDRLQETQYF. DNA of the CDR3: TGCGCCAGCAGCTTGGACAGGCTACAAGAGACCCAGTACTTC.

This clone was detected only a few times. The chain employs TRBV5-3 and TRBJ2-3, with TRBD1 matching over 7 bases. TRBV5-3 is an ORF; its function is uncertain. V gave up 0 bases and J gave up 0 bases; unmatched junction bases: 4. The CDR3 is 16 residues long. In nucleotides, the CDR3 is TGTGCCAGAAGCTTGGGTTTGACAGGGAGCACAGATACGCAGTATTTT. Protein: CARSLGLTGSTDTQYF.

V is TRBV9 and J is TRBJ2-5; 13 positions match TRBD2. The CDR3 has 18 amino acids. CDR1 and CDR2 (germline): SGDLS, YYNGEE. The ends lost 3 bases at V and 5 bases at J; junction bases unmatched: 13. In DNA form, the CDR3 reads TGTGCCAGCAGCGCCGGCCTTGGGACTAGCGGGAACGGTGAGACCCAGTACTTC. Translated: CASSAGLGTSGNGETQYF.

This chain uses TRBV19 with TRBJ2-5; weak D call: TRBD2 (7 bases). Trimming cost V 9 bases and J 4 bases, with 21 bases left between them. CDR3 length: 15 amino acids. Germline V CDR1 and CDR2: LNHDA, SQIVND (reference sequence). The CDR3 reads CASSGRGPGPETQYF. CDR3 coding DNA: TGTGCCAGCAGTGGGCGGGGGCCTGGTCCAGAGACCCAGTACTTC.

The rearrangement links TRBV9 to TRBJ2-1; D is ambiguous. Germline lookup yields CDR1 SGDLS and CDR2 YYNGEE. This CDR3 comprises 12 residues. Deletions cut 7 bases from V and 0 bases from J, with 5 bases between. CDR3 sequence: CASGPSYNEQFF. The CDR3 DNA is TGTGCCAGCGGGCCCTCCTACAATGAGCAGTTCTTC.

V is TRBV27 and J is TRBJ2-7, with TRBD2 identical over 9 bases. Germline values: CDR1 MNHEY, CDR2 SMNVEV (reference sequence). Trimming cost V 5 bases and J 4 bases; bases outside gene matches: 9. This CDR3 contains 15 residues. CDR3 DNA: TGTGCCAGCAGTCCTTCTAGCGGGATAAGGTACGAGCAGTACTTC. Encoded protein: CASSPSSGIRYEQYF.

This chain links TRBV5-4 with TRBJ1-3; tentative D call: TRBD1 (6 bases). V shed 0 bases and J shed 2 bases, with 15 bases lying between them. The CDR3 consists of 17 residues. Germline values: CDR1 SGHNT, CDR2 YYREEE (reference sequence). CDR3 sequence reads: CASSLGAGVVAGNTIYF. In DNA form, the CDR3 reads TGTGCCAGCAGCTTGGGGGCAGGGGTAGTCGCTGGAAACACCATATATTTT. The full variable domain, completed using reference TRBV5-4 and TRBJ1-3, is ETGVTQSPTHLIKTRGQQVTLRCSSQSGHNTVSWYQQALGQGPQFIFQYYREEENGRGNFPPRFSGLQFPNYSSELNVNALELDDSALYLCASSLGAGVVAGNTIYFGEGSWLTVV.

The chain couples TRBV28 to TRBJ2-5; TRBD1 is a possible D gene (6 bases). V shed 7 bases and J shed 2 bases, with 14 bases lying between them. CDR3 length: 14 amino acids. CDR1 and CDR2 from the germline V gene are MDHEN and SYDVKM. The CDR3 DNA is TGTGCCAGCACTGAGCGAACAGGGCAAGAGACCCAGTACTTC. Translating gives CASTERTGQETQYF.

Here the CDR3 reads CASSELNRQVYTF. In DNA, the CDR3 is TGTGCCAGCAGTGAACTAAACAGACAGGTCTACACCTTC. The chain combines TRBV25-1 with TRBJ1-2; TRBD1 is a possible D gene (6 bases). Deletions cut 2 bases from V and 10 bases from J, with 14 bases between. CDR3 length equals 13 residues. In germline, CDR1 is MGHDK, CDR2 SYGVNS.

The V call is TRBV2, the J call TRBJ2-7; 11 bases map to TRBD2. V shed 8 bases, J shed 6 bases, and the junction held 12 bases outside the gene matches. There are 15 residues in the CDR3. The germline CDR1 and CDR2 sequences are SNHLY and FYNNEI. This chain's CDR3 is CASVGLAGSATEQYF. In nucleotides, the CDR3 is TGTGCCAGCGTTGGACTAGCGGGCTCCGCCACCGAGCAGTACTTC.

This clone has more than one count but fewer than ten. The chain is built from TRBV5-1 and TRBJ2-3; 10 bases match TRBD2. V lost 8 bases, J lost 6 bases, and 15 bases stayed unmatched. The CDR3 sequence is 16 residues long. Germline values: CDR1 SGHRS, CDR2 YFSETQ. The CDR3 DNA is TGCGCCAGTTCTAACTTAGGGACTAGCGTTGTTGATACGCAGTATTTT. Translating gives CASSNLGTSVVDTQYF.

This chain joins TRBV29-1 and TRBJ2-7, with D perhaps TRBD2 (7 bases). Trimming cost V 3 bases and J 2 bases, with 8 bases left between them. CDR1 and CDR2 from the germline V gene are SQVTM and ANQGSEA. CDR3 size: 12 residues. CDR3 nucleotides: TGCAGCGTTGACGGGGGGCCCTACGAGCAGTACTTC. This encodes CSVDGGPYEQYF.

In its sample, this clone was seen a few times. The genes are TRBV14 and TRBJ2-7; D is unclear. Germline V lookup: CDR1 SGHDN, CDR2 FVKESK. The ends were cut back, 1 base at V and 5 bases at J, with 6 bases in the middle. This CDR3 has 12 residues. This CDR3 reads CASSQVRHEQYF. CDR3 bases: TGTGCCAGCAGCCAAGTCCGTCACGAGCAGTACTTC. Filled out from reference TRBV14 and TRBJ2-7, the complete variable domain reads EAGVTQFPSHSVIEKGQTVTLRCDPISGHDNLYWYRRVMGKEIKFLLHFVKESKQDESGMPNNRFLAERTGGTYSTLKVQPAELEDSGVYFCASSQVRHEQYFGPGTRLTVT.

The rearrangement joins TRBV7-6 to TRBJ2-1; 8 bases agree with TRBD2. The germline V gene encodes CDR1 SGHVS and CDR2 FNYEAQ. V lost 5 bases and J lost 1; bases outside the gene matches: 10. The CDR3 is made up of 17 amino acids. CDR3 DNA: TGTGCCAGCAGCCCGGGGGGGGCGGGAGAGTCCTACAATGAGCAGTTCTTC. It encodes CASSPGGAGESYNEQFF.

The chain joins TRBV28 to TRBJ1-2; a weak D match, TRBD1 (5 bases). CDR1 and CDR2 (germline): MDHEN, SYDVKM. Trimming shortened V by 6 bases and J by 4 bases, and 12 bases separated the two germline ends. CDR3 size: 13 residues. The CDR3 DNA sequence: TGTGCCAGCAGCAGGGTACTTGGCTATGGCTACACCTTC. As protein: CASSRVLGYGYTF.

This chain uses TRBV15 with TRBJ1-5, with no clear D. The CDR3 length is 18 residues. Germline loops: CDR1 LNHNV, CDR2 YYDKDF (reference sequence). The V end lost 1 base, the J end lost 4 bases, and 20 bases lay between the germline ends. The CDR3 coding sequence is TGTGCCACCAGCAGAGGGATCCTATCGGGGAGGGAAAATCAGCCCCAGCATTTT. As protein: CATSRGILSGRENQPQHF.

The J gene is TRBJ1-6, the V gene TRBV5-1; D perhaps matches TRBD1 (6 bases). The V end lost 2 bases, the J end lost 6 bases, and 12 bases lay between the germline ends. This CDR3 comprises 15 residues. CDR1 and CDR2 from the germline V gene are SGHRS and YFSETQ. The CDR3: CASSLTGPANSPLHF. CDR3 DNA: TGCGCCAGCAGCTTAACAGGGCCGGCTAATTCACCCCTCCACTTT.

This chain connects TRBV2 to TRBJ2-7, with a possible D match to TRBD2 (6 bases). This CDR3 spans 13 amino acids. From germline, CDR1 is SNHLY and CDR2 FYNNEI. The V end was cut by 10 bases, the J end by 5 bases, with 18 bases between. CDR3 DNA: TGTGCCAACCCTGACCAGGGAGGCGACGAGCAGTACTTC. Its translation: CANPDQGGDEQYF. Drawing the rest from reference TRBV2 and TRBJ2-7, the complete variable domain is EPEVTQTPSHQVTQMGQEVILRCVPISNHLYFYWYRQILGQKVEFLVSFYNNEISEKSEIFDDQFSVERPDGSNFTLKIRSTKLEDSAMYFCANPDQGGDEQYFGPGTRLTVT.

The chain carries TRBV7-8 and TRBJ2-7; D gene ambiguous. V was cut by 6 bases and J by 5 bases, with 14 bases left in between. Germline V gene lookup returns CDR1 SGHVS and CDR2 FQNEAQ. The CDR3 contains 13 residues. The CDR3 DNA sequence: TGTGCCAGCAGACCTCGGGTTCGCGACGAGCAGTACTTC. It translates to CASRPRVRDEQYF.

J is TRBJ2-7 and V is TRBV9, with 12 bases matching TRBD2. The CDR3 loop spans 18 amino acids. Trimming at V came to 0 bases and at J to 0 bases, leaving 7 bases not matched to a gene. Germline values: CDR1 SGDLS, CDR2 YYNGEE. The CDR3 sequence is CASSVGPSGRVNSYEQYF. In nucleotides, the CDR3 is TGTGCCAGCAGCGTAGGCCCTAGCGGGAGGGTTAACTCCTACGAGCAGTACTTC.

The chain is built from TRBV5-6 and TRBJ2-2; 10 bases line up with TRBD1. Unmatched junction bases numbered 7, after V lost 4 bases and J lost 4 bases. In germline, CDR1 is SGHDT, CDR2 YYEEEE. The CDR3 contains 16 residues. This CDR3 is CASSPDRGRTTGELFF. CDR3 in DNA: TGTGCCAGCAGCCCGGACAGGGGGAGGACCACCGGGGAGCTGTTTTTT.

The DNA for the CDR3 is TGTGCCAGCAGCTCTGCCGGACTAGCGGCAAAAGAGACCCAGTACTTC. Its protein product is CASSSAGLAAKETQYF. The chain employs TRBV13 and TRBJ2-5; 10 nucleotides match TRBD2. The CDR3 loop spans 16 amino acids. Germline CDR1 and CDR2: PRHDT and FYEKMQ (reference sequence). The V segment lost 4 bases and the J segment 3 bases; nucleotides outside the gene matches: 8.

The rearrangement links TRBV9 to TRBJ2-3, with a tentative D call TRBD2 (5 bases). CDR1 and CDR2 from the germline V gene are SGDLS and YYNGEE. Trimming shortened V by 0 bases and J by 0 bases, and 8 bases separated the two germline ends. The CDR3 is 15 amino acids. CDR3 in DNA: TGTGCCAGCAGCGTAGACCCGGGGAGCACAGATACGCAGTATTTT. This codes for CASSVDPGSTDTQYF. Combining the CDR3 with reference TRBV9 and TRBJ2-3 gives the whole variable domain DSGVTQTPKHLITATGQRVTLRCSPRSGDLSVYWYQQSLDQGLQFLIQYYNGEERAKGNILERFSAQQFPDLHSELNLSSLELGDSALYFCASSVDPGSTDTQYFGPGTRLTVL.

V is TRBV11-3 and J is TRBJ2-1, with a weak D call TRBD2 (6 bases). CDR3 length: 13 residues. CDR1 and CDR2 (germline): SGHNT, YENEEA. Trimming removed 9 bases from V and 5 bases from J, with 14 bases in between. The CDR3 DNA reads as TGTGCCAGTGGCAGCGGGTCCCACAATGAGCAGTTCTTC. Protein: CASGSGSHNEQFF.

V and J are TRBV5-4 and TRBJ2-1; 13 bases map to TRBD2. J gave up 9 bases and V 0 bases, and 3 bases lay outside the gene matches. The CDR3 is 15 residues long. Germline CDR1 reads SGHNT; CDR2 reads YYREEE (reference sequence). CDR3 bases: TGTGCCAGCAGCTTGGGAGGGACTAGCGGGACTGAGCAGTTCTTC. It yields the protein CASSLGGTSGTEQFF.

The V and J genes are TRBV7-8 and TRBJ1-1; possibly TRBD1 for D (5 bases). CDR3 length: 14 residues. The V gene lost 5 bases and the J gene lost 10 bases, with 20 bases spanning the gap. Germline lookup yields CDR1 SGHVS and CDR2 FQNEAQ. The CDR3 here is CASSLGGTATVAFF. In DNA, the CDR3 is TGTGCCAGCAGCCTGGGGGGGACGGCAACGGTAGCTTTCTTT. The full variable domain, in which reference TRBV7-8 and TRBJ1-1 provide the parts outside the CDR3, is GAGVSQSPRYKVAKRGQDVALRCDPISGHVSLFWYQQALGQGPEFLTYFQNEAQLDKSGLPSDRFFAERPEGSVSTLKIQRTQQEDSAVYLCASSLGGTATVAFFGQGTRLTVV.

The V call is TRBV7-8, the J call TRBJ1-1, with 8 bases that match TRBD1. Germline V gives CDR1 SGHVS, CDR2 FQNEAQ. Unmatched junction bases numbered 15, after V lost 5 bases and J lost 1 base. The CDR3 is 18 residues long. This CDR3 reads CASSHTGRGRGGNTEAFF. DNA for the CDR3: TGTGCCAGCAGCCACACGGGCAGGGGGCGCGGGGGGAACACTGAAGCTTTCTTT.

This rearrangement joins TRBV9 to TRBJ1-5; D not certain. Germline V gene lookup returns CDR1 SGDLS and CDR2 YYNGEE. CDR3 size: 15 residues. V dropped 0 bases and J dropped 0 bases, with 7 bases sitting between them. The CDR3 loop reads CASSVGADSNQPQHF. The CDR3 coding sequence is TGTGCCAGCAGCGTAGGGGCAGATAGCAATCAGCCCCAGCATTTT. The entire variable domain, with the rest obtained from reference TRBV9 and TRBJ1-5, is as follows: DSGVTQTPKHLITATGQRVTLRCSPRSGDLSVYWYQQSLDQGLQFLIQYYNGEERAKGNILERFSAQQFPDLHSELNLSSLELGDSALYFCASSVGADSNQPQHFGDGTRLSIL.

Only a few counts were recorded for this clone. At one end, the junction sequence differs from germline, possibly due to a read error. The chain recombines TRBV27 with TRBJ2-7; 9 bases map to TRBD2. Looked up from germline, CDR1 is MNHEY and CDR2 is SMNVEV (reference sequence). The length of the CDR3 is 12 residues. The CDR3 is CASSSSGLAGIF. The CDR3 bases are TGTGCCAGCAGCAGTTCAGGGCTAGCGGGAATCTTC.

This CDR3 is CASSEVVGTSGRLGETQYF. CDR3 DNA: TGTGCCAGCAGTGAAGTAGTCGGGACTAGCGGGAGACTTGGAGAGACCCAGTACTTC. The chain couples TRBV6-1 to TRBJ2-5, with 14 nucleotides matching TRBD2. Unmatched junction bases numbered 11, after V lost 1 base and J lost 4 bases. CDR1 MNHNS and CDR2 SASEGT come from the germline V gene. This CDR3 contains 19 residues.

The J gene is TRBJ1-1, the V gene TRBV6-6, with D possibly being TRBD1 (6 bases). The CDR3 runs 13 residues. CDR1 and CDR2 from the germline V gene are MNHNY and SVGAGI (reference sequence). Trimming pared 8 bases from V and 6 bases from J, leaving 16 bases between. CDR3: CASEPGQGSEAFF. The CDR3 region has the DNA TGTGCCAGCGAACCGGGACAAGGGTCTGAAGCTTTCTTT.

This clone was detected only once. The J gene is TRBJ2-7, the V gene TRBV29-1, with TRBD2 matching over 14 bases. Germline CDR1 reads SQVTM; CDR2 reads ANQGSEA. This CDR3 contains 14 residues. The V gene end was trimmed by 6 bases and the J gene end by 9 bases; junction bases not matched to a gene: 10. CDR3 protein: CSVAPGLAGEGQYF. The CDR3, as DNA: TGCAGCGTCGCCCCGGGACTAGCGGGAGAAGGGCAGTACTTC.